This T cell receptor (beta chain) was sequenced in a study of cytomegalovirus exposure and HLA in healthy donors. Study background: Of the donors genotyped, approximately 400 in all, about 81% fell in the Caucasian-associated ancestry cluster. Study-wide results and limits: Compared with the approximately 680-donor mean, an Asian-associated ancestry cluster reportedly had fewer N-insertions, according to a later analysis. Several of the most significant clusters were apparently associated with common viral pathogens in a later analysis. Later analysis revealed greater clonal expansion in HLA-associated TCR beta chains than in equally common others.

Primers for the PCR totalled 60 Vbeta and 13 Jbeta. TCRdb's table, derived via immunoSEQ multiplex PCR, lists solely in-frame clones and lacks some. This sample has 100,000 to 150,000 clones, with 65% to 90% found just once. V lost 6 bases to trimming and J lost 3 bases; unmatched junction nucleotides: 11. Germline-derived CDR1 and CDR2 are SGHRS and YFSETQ. There are 15 residues in the CDR3. Points on this clone: Its antigen is undetermined.

This TCR was sampled from a woman aged 18-35 years in good health and CMV-seropositive. V usage is TRBV5-1 and J usage is TRBJ1-1, with 7 nucleotides matching TRBD1. Sample: PBMCs. The chain's CDR3 is CASTDPNTGDTEAFF. The CDR3 DNA is TGCGCCAGCACCGATCCCAATACAGGGGACACTGAAGCTTTCTTT.